Following are 26 T cell receptor beta chains from one sample sequenced in a study of cytomegalovirus exposure and HLA in healthy donors. It was with 60 Vbeta and 13 Jbeta primers that the PCR ran. The protocol was immunoSEQ multiplex PCR, while the TCRdb copy is restricted to in-frame clones and leaves out a portion. The sample records 300,000 or so clones, roughly 81% being singletons. The sample taken for sequencing was PBMCs. The receptors here all came from a woman in her thirties or forties in good health and CMV-seropositive.

For the CDR3, the DNA is TGTGCCAGCAGTTCAGTTAGGGGCGGGACTCAAGAGACCCAGTACTTC. It specifies CASSSVRGGTQETQYF. The rearrangement joins TRBV7-9 to TRBJ2-5; D possibly corresponds to TRBD2 (6 bases). The CDR3 totals 16 residues. Germline CDR1 is SEHNR and CDR2 is FQNEAQ (reference sequence). Trimming removed 6 bases from V and 2 bases from J, with 19 bases in between. Based on the CDR3 plus reference TRBV7-9 and TRBJ2-5, the full variable domain is DTGVSQNPRHKITKRGQNVTFRCDPISEHNRLYWYRQTLGQGPEFLTYFQNEAQLEKSRLLSDRFSAERPKGSFSTLEIQRTEQGDSAMYLCASSSVRGGTQETQYFGPGTRLLVL.

About this clone itself: Other nucleotide sequences in the sample specify the same CDR3. The chain recombines TRBV5-4 with TRBJ1-6; no clear D gene. The V end was cut by 0 bases, the J end by 1 base, with 2 bases between. Germline-derived CDR1 and CDR2 are SGHNT and YYREEE (reference sequence). The length of the CDR3 is 14 residues. CDR3 in DNA: TGTGCCAGCAGCTTGGCGTCCTATAATTCACCCCTCCACTTT. Residues: CASSLASYNSPLHF.

Worth noting for this clone: At one boundary the junction diverges from the germline segment, which might be a read error. The V call is TRBV7-9, the J call TRBJ2-7, with D hard to call. CDR3 size: 12 residues. Germline assignment: CDR1 SEHNR and CDR2 FQNEAQ (reference sequence). This CDR3 reads CASSLGSSEQYF. The CDR3 DNA reads as TGTGCCAGCAGCTTAGGTTCCTCCGAGCAGTACTTC.

The rearrangement uses TRBV7-2 and TRBJ1-2, with TRBD1 identical over 8 bases. In germline, CDR1 is SGHTA, CDR2 FQGNSA. There are 16 residues in the CDR3. J lost 0 bases, V lost 1 base, and 4 bases had no gene match. CDR3 loop: CASSLDPGGTNYGYTF. The CDR3 DNA sequence: TGTGCCAGCAGCTTAGACCCAGGGGGCACTAACTATGGCTACACCTTC.

V and J are TRBV2 and TRBJ2-7; TRBD2 might be the D (6 bases). The germline gives CDR1 SNHLY, CDR2 FYNNEI. The V and J ends lost 8 bases and 5 bases respectively, with 16 bases between them. The CDR3 length is 13 residues. The CDR3: CASAGGNSDEQYF. In DNA, the CDR3 is TGTGCCAGCGCCGGGGGAAATAGCGACGAGCAGTACTTC.

The chain employs TRBV7-9 and TRBJ2-7, with TRBD1 as a possible D gene (6 bases). The CDR3 extends over 12 amino acids. Germline CDR1 is SEHNR and CDR2 is FQNEAQ (reference sequence). The V end was cut by 4 bases, the J end by 12 bases, with 16 bases between. The CDR3 region has the DNA TGTGCCAGCAGCTCGCAAGAGGGGGATCCGTACTTC. It yields the protein CASSSQEGDPYF.

The chain joins TRBV28 to TRBJ2-5; TRBD2 matches at 8 bases. The length of the CDR3 is 15 residues. The V segment lost 6 bases and the J segment 2 bases; nucleotides outside the gene matches: 8. Germline V lookup: CDR1 MDHEN, CDR2 SYDVKM. The CDR3 protein is CASSFTLAGQETQYF. CDR3 bases: TGTGCCAGCAGCTTCACCTTAGCGGGGCAAGAGACCCAGTACTTC.

The V gene is TRBV5-6, the J gene TRBJ1-6; TRBD1 is a possible D gene (6 bases). V was clipped by 4 bases and J by 9 bases, with 14 bases between them. Germline V gene data show CDR1 as SGHDT and CDR2 as YYEEEE. This CDR3 comprises 14 residues. As DNA, the CDR3 is TGTGCCAGCAGCCCGACAGGAGGAAGTTCACCCCTCCACTTT. Translation gives CASSPTGGSSPLHF.

The V gene is TRBV7-6, the J gene TRBJ2-1, with D possibly being TRBD2 (6 bases). The germline V and J ends were trimmed by 3 bases and 2 bases, with 11 bases remaining between them. This CDR3 contains 15 residues. Germline loops: CDR1 SGHVS, CDR2 FNYEAQ. The CDR3 DNA reads as TGTGCCAGCAGCTTTCGGGAGACCCCCTACAATGAGCAGTTCTTC. Translation gives CASSFRETPYNEQFF.

This chain joins TRBV7-9 and TRBJ2-5; tentatively, D is TRBD1 (5 bases). V lost 2 bases and J 1 base, leaving 8 bases between the germline ends. Looked up from germline, CDR1 is SEHNR and CDR2 is FQNEAQ (reference sequence). CDR3 length: 14 amino acids. DNA of the CDR3: TGTGCCAGCAGCTTAACAGGAGTCCAAGAGACCCAGTACTTC. Its protein product is CASSLTGVQETQYF.

The rearrangement uses TRBV19 and TRBJ2-7; TRBD2 might be the D (5 bases). There are 13 residues in the CDR3. Germline CDR1 is LNHDA and CDR2 is SQIVND (reference sequence). The V end lost 7 bases, the J end lost 2 bases, and 12 bases lay between the germline ends. In nucleotides, the CDR3 is TGTGCCAGTACCCCCGAGGGTGCCTACGAGCAGTACTTC. It yields the protein CASTPEGAYEQYF.

This CDR3 reads CASSLGTSGSDEQFF. CDR3 coding DNA: TGTGCCAGCAGCTTAGGTACTAGCGGGAGTGATGAGCAGTTCTTC. V gene TRBV7-9 combines with J gene TRBJ2-1, with TRBD2 identical over 11 bases. Germline trimming cut 1 base from V and 8 bases from J; bases unmatched to any gene: 4. The CDR3 runs to 15 residues. Per the germline V gene, CDR1 is SEHNR and CDR2 is FQNEAQ (reference sequence).

The chain carries TRBV6-5 and TRBJ2-7; TRBD1 matches 7 bases. CDR3 size: 15 residues. Germline V gene data show CDR1 as MNHEY and CDR2 as SVGAGI. V was clipped by 2 bases and J by 0 bases; unmatched bases: 4. CDR3 region: CASSYQPGGSYEQYF. As DNA, the CDR3 is TGTGCCAGCAGTTACCAACCAGGGGGCTCCTACGAGCAGTACTTC.

The rearrangement links TRBV4-1 to TRBJ2-1; 14 nucleotides agree with TRBD2. Germline V gene sequence: CDR1 MGHRA, CDR2 YSYEKL. V dropped 4 bases and J dropped 8; count of bases not matched to a gene: 7. This CDR3 has 16 residues. Written as DNA, the CDR3 is TGCGCCAGCAGCCTACAAGGGACTAGCGGGAGTGATGAGCAGTTCTTC. Encoded protein: CASSLQGTSGSDEQFF.

The chain has TRBV9 and TRBJ2-6; the D gene is possibly TRBD1 (5 bases). Germline values: CDR1 SGDLS, CDR2 YYNGEE. The CDR3 is made up of 17 amino acids. V was clipped by 0 bases and J by 0 bases, with 10 bases between them. In nucleotides, the CDR3 is TGTGCCAGCAGCGTAGCTGGGGCAGGCTCTGGGGCCAACGTCCTGACTTTC. Protein sequence: CASSVAGAGSGANVLTF.

The CDR3 sequence is CSSTSAYEQYF. DNA for the CDR3: TGCAGTTCCACTAGCGCCTACGAGCAGTACTTC. This chain connects TRBV20-1 to TRBJ2-7; TRBD2 matches at 7 bases. This CDR3 spans 11 amino acids. V lost 8 bases, J lost 2 bases, and 3 bases stayed unmatched. CDR1 is DFQATT and CDR2 is SNEGSKA in the germline V gene (reference sequence).

This clone was recorded only once. The chain uses TRBV7-2 and TRBJ2-7, with D tentatively TRBD1 (6 bases). V lost 6 bases to trimming and J lost 5 bases, with 17 bases between them. The CDR3 has 14 amino acids. Germline CDR1 reads SGHTA; CDR2 reads FQGNSA. The CDR3 DNA sequence: TGTGCCAGCAGTTCACAGGGAGTAAACCACGAGCAGTACTTC. Protein sequence: CASSSQGVNHEQYF. Supplemented by reference TRBV7-2 and TRBJ2-7, the full variable domain reads GAGVSQSPSNKVTEKGKDVELRCDPISGHTALYWYRQSLGQGLEFLIYFQGNSAPDKSGLPSDRFSAERTGGSVSTLTIQRTQQEDSAVYLCASSSQGVNHEQYFGPGTRLTVT.

CDR3 protein: CASSSLAGSNEQYF. DNA for the CDR3: TGCGCCAGCAGCTCATTAGCGGGTAGTAACGAGCAGTACTTC. V is TRBV5-1 and J is TRBJ2-7, with TRBD2 matching 7 bases. The CDR3 has 14 amino acids. After removal of 3 bases from V and 5 bases from J, the junction contained 8 bases not matched to a gene. Germline assignment: CDR1 SGHRS and CDR2 YFSETQ.

This clone was detected only a few times. This chain connects TRBV27 to TRBJ2-3; perhaps TRBD2 as D (5 bases). The CDR3 spans 18 residues. Looked up from germline, CDR1 is MNHEY and CDR2 is SMNVEV (reference sequence). The V gene lost 1 base and the J gene lost 4 bases, with 21 bases spanning the gap. The CDR3 region is CASSLFVPGSVQADTQYF. For the CDR3, the DNA is TGTGCCAGCAGTTTATTTGTTCCGGGAAGCGTGCAGGCAGATACGCAGTATTTT.

This rearrangement joins TRBV28 to TRBJ2-2; TRBD2 might be the D (5 bases). V was cut by 2 bases and J by 11 bases, with 15 bases left in between. Germline V gene lookup returns CDR1 MDHEN and CDR2 SYDVKM. This CDR3 is built from 14 residues. This CDR3 is CASSLSGLAVELFF. CDR3 bases: TGTGCCAGCAGTTTAAGTGGTCTAGCTGTAGAGCTGTTTTTT.

V gene TRBV29-1 combines with J gene TRBJ2-2; no clear D. There are 14 residues in the CDR3. In germline, CDR1 is SQVTM, CDR2 ANQGSEA. Trimming cost V 4 bases and J 0 bases, with 9 bases left between them. CDR3 in DNA: TGCAGCGTTGTTCAGGCCCCGAACACCGGGGAGCTGTTTTTT. Translation gives CSVVQAPNTGELFF.

The J gene is TRBJ1-2, the V gene TRBV27; TRBD1 is a possible D gene (5 bases). V lost 2 bases and J lost 4, with 17 bases in between. CDR1 MNHEY and CDR2 SMNVEV come from the germline V gene (reference sequence). The CDR3 consists of 16 residues. The CDR3: CASSLSPQGVGYGYTF. CDR3 bases: TGTGCCAGCAGTTTAAGCCCTCAAGGGGTGGGCTATGGCTACACCTTC.

The chain links TRBV28 to TRBJ2-1; D unresolved. The V gene's germline CDR1 is MDHEN and CDR2 SYDVKM. Trimming cost V 6 bases and J 9 bases, with 9 bases left between them. This CDR3 spans 11 amino acids. The CDR3 DNA follows: TGTGCCAGCAGCCGAAGGAGTGAGCAGTTCTTC. This encodes CASSRRSEQFF.

V gene TRBV27 combines with J gene TRBJ2-6; TRBD1 is a possible D gene (5 bases). Deletions cut 4 bases from V and 3 bases from J, with 10 bases between. Per the germline V gene, CDR1 is MNHEY and CDR2 is SMNVEV (reference sequence). CDR3 length equals 15 residues. The CDR3 loop reads CASSSWTFGANVLTF. Written as DNA, the CDR3 is TGTGCCAGCAGTTCTTGGACATTTGGGGCCAACGTCCTGACTTTC. The full variable domain, rest sourced from reference TRBV27 and TRBJ2-6, is EAQVTQNPRYLITVTGKKLTVTCSQNMNHEYMSWYRQDPGLGLRQIYYSMNVEVTDKGDVPEGYKVSRKEKRNFPLILESPSPNQTSLYFCASSSWTFGANVLTFGAGSRLTVL.

This clone was observed a handful of times. The chain joins TRBV4-3 to TRBJ2-7; 8 positions agree with TRBD2. Germline assignment: CDR1 LGHNA and CDR2 YSLEER. This CDR3 is built from 16 residues. V lost 0 bases, J lost 5 bases, and 9 bases stayed unmatched. Written as DNA, the CDR3 is TGCGCCAGCAGCCAAGATAGGAGCGGGAGTGTGCACGAGCAGTACTTC. As protein: CASSQDRSGSVHEQYF.

The chain joins TRBV4-2 to TRBJ2-1; TRBD2 aligns across 8 bases. The CDR3 spans 16 residues. Trimming removed 4 bases from V and 4 bases from J; junction bases left unmatched: 9. The germline V gene has CDR1 LGHNA and CDR2 YNFKEQ. CDR3 sequence reads: CASSPRGRQGYNEQFF. In nucleotides, the CDR3 is TGTGCCAGCAGCCCCCGCGGGAGGCAAGGTTACAATGAGCAGTTCTTC.